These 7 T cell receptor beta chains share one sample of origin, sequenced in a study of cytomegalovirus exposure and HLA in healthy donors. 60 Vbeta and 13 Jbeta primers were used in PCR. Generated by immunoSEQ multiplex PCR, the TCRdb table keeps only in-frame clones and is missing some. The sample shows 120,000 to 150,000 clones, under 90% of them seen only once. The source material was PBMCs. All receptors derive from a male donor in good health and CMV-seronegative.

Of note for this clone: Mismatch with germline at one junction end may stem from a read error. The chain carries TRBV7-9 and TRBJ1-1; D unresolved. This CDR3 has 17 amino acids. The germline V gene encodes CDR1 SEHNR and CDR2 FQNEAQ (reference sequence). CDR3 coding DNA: TGTTCCAGCAGCTTAGGAGGAGGGAGTGCGGAGAACACTGAAGCTTTCTTT. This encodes CSSSLGGGSAENTEAFF.

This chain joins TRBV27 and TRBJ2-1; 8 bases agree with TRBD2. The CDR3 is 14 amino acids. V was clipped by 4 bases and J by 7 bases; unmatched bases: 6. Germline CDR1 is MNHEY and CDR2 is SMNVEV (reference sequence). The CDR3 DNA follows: TGTGCCAGCAGTTGGGCGGGAGGCCAAAATGAGCAGTTCTTC. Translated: CASSWAGGQNEQFF.

CDR3 DNA: TGTGCCAGCAGCTTCGGACTAGCGGGGAACAATGAGCAGTTCTTC. This gives the protein CASSFGLAGNNEQFF. This chain links TRBV6-6 with TRBJ2-1, with TRBD2 matching over 12 bases. Trimming at V came to 6 bases and at J to 5 bases, leaving 5 bases not matched to a gene. CDR3 length: 15 residues. Germline V gene sequence: CDR1 MNHNY, CDR2 SVGAGI (reference sequence).

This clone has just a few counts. The CDR3 loop is CASSRTGGQETQYF. CDR3 in DNA: TGTGCCAGCAGCCGGACAGGGGGACAAGAGACCCAGTACTTC. The chain joins TRBV9 to TRBJ2-5; TRBD1 agrees at 10 bases. The CDR3 consists of 14 residues. J was trimmed by 2 bases and V by 4 bases; bases with no gene match: 2. Germline CDR1 and CDR2: SGDLS and YYNGEE.

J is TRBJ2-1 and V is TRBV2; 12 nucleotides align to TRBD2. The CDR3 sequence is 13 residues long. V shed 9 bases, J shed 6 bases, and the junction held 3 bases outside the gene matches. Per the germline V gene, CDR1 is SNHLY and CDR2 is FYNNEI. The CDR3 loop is CARTSGSSNEQFF. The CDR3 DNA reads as TGTGCCAGGACTAGCGGGAGTAGCAATGAGCAGTTCTTC.

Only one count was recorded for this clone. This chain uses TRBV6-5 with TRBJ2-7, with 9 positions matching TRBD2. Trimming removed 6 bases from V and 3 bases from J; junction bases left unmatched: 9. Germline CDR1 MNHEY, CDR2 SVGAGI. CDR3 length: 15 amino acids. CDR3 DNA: TGTGCCAGCAGCCCCTCCGCGGGAGGGGTCTACGAGCAGTACTTC. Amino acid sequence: CASSPSAGGVYEQYF.

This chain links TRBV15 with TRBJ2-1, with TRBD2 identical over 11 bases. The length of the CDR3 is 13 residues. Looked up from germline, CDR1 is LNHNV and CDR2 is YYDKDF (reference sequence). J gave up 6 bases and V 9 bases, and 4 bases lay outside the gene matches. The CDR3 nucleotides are TGTGCCACAAGACTAGCGGGAAGCAATGAGCAGTTCTTC. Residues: CATRLAGSNEQFF.